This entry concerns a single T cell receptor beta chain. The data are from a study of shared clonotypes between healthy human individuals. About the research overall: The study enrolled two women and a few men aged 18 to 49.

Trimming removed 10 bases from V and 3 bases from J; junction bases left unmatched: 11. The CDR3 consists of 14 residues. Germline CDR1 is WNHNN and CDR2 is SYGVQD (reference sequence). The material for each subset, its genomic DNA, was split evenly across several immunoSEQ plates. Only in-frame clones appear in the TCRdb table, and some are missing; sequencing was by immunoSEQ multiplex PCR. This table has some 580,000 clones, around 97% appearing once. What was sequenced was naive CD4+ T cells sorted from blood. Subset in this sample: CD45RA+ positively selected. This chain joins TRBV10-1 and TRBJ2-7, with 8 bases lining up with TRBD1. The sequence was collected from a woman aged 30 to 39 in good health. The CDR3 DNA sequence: TGCGCCACCCAAAAAAACAGGGGGAGCTACGAGCAGTACTTC. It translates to CATQKNRGSYEQYF.